This is a list of T cell receptor beta chains from one sample in a study of Ad26.COV2.S vaccination and SARS-CoV-2 variants. TCRdb keeps only in-frame clones here, not all; method: immunoSEQ multiplex PCR. The table shows roughly 400,000 clones, with 92% occurring only once. The sample was peripheral blood, taken in a trial of Ad26.COV2.S vaccine versus placebo. These receptors originate from a person between 18 and 59 years old who received the Ad26.COV2.S COVID-19 vaccine or a placebo. CDR3s include the opening cysteine and the closing phenylalanine or tryptophan. The D gene is left open where the match is weak. Only part of the rows carry a size: once, few, many, or a class if the clone is expanded.

abundance	d_gene	j_gene	len	v_gene	CDR3aa	CDR3nt
.	.	TRBJ1-2	15	TRBV9	CASSVELGGNYGYTF	TGTGCCAGCAGCGTAGAATTGGGCGGAAACTATGGCTACACCTTC
.	.	TRBJ1-5	15	TRBV19	CASSIFGEEHQPQHF	TGTGCCAGTAGTATATTTGGGGAGGAACATCAGCCCCAGCATTTT
.	TRBD2	TRBJ2-1	16	TRBV7-2	CASSKRLAGGPHEQFF	TGTGCCAGCAGCAAAAGACTAGCGGGGGGGCCGCATGAGCAGTTCTTC
.	.	TRBJ1-4	16	TRBV28	CASRSTGFGTNEKLFF	TGTGCCAGCAGATCAACAGGGTTTGGGACTAATGAAAAACTGTTTTTT
.	.	TRBJ2-1	12	TRBV10-1	CASSAEDSHLFF	TGCGCCAGCAGTGCAGAGGACAGTCATCTGTTCTTC
few	.	TRBJ1-3	20	TRBV6-4	CASSLPRPRTEVYPGNTIYF	TGTGCCAGCAGCCTACCGCGACCGCGGACAGAGGTGTATCCTGGAAACACCATATATTTT
.	.	TRBJ2-2	13	TRBV24-1	CATSQLNTGELFF	TGTGCCACCAGTCAGTTAAACACCGGGGAGCTGTTTTTT
.	TRBD2	TRBJ2-3	12	TRBV5-6	CASSLQGLERYF	TGTGCCAGCAGCTTACAGGGACTAGAAAGGTATTTT
.	.	TRBJ2-1	16	TRBV6-4	CASSAVGLGGYNEQFF	TGTGCCAGCAGCGCCGTCGGTTTGGGGGGATACAATGAGCAGTTCTTC
.	.	TRBJ1-1	12	TRBV29-1	CSVVGPNTEAFF	TGCAGCGTTGTTGGGCCGAACACTGAAGCTTTCTTT
.	TRBD2	TRBJ2-3	15	TRBV13	CASSPGTSEPHTQYF	TGTGCCAGCAGCCCCGGGACTAGCGAACCCCATACGCAGTATTTT
.	.	TRBJ2-6	14	TRBV27	CASSRISGANVLTF	TGTGCCAGCAGCCGCATCTCTGGGGCCAACGTCCTGACTTTC
.	.	TRBJ2-1	13	TRBV21-1	CASSKAGPAEQFF	TGTGCCAGCAGCAAAGCGGGACCAGCGGAGCAGTTCTTC
.	TRBD1	TRBJ1-2	15	TRBV24-1	CATSDWRGQGYGYTF	TGTGCCACCAGTGATTGGAGGGGGCAGGGCTATGGCTACACCTTC
.	.	TRBJ2-1	13	TRBV24-1	CASWFRSYNEQFF	TGTGCCAGCTGGTTCCGGTCCTACAATGAGCAGTTCTTC
.	.	TRBJ2-7	16	TRBV19	CASSILAGASGDEQYF	TGTGCCAGTAGTATCCTCGCCGGGGCGTCCGGCGACGAGCAGTACTTC
.	.	TRBJ1-2	12	TRBV12-3/TRBV12-4	CASTLGVYGYTF	TGTGCCAGCACCCTAGGGGTCTATGGCTACACCTTC
.	.	TRBJ2-7	19	TRBV3-1/TRBV3-2	CASSQDGSPMRSGSYEQYF	TGTGCCAGCAGCCAAGATGGAAGCCCGATGCGAAGTGGCTCCTACGAGCAGTACTTC
.	TRBD1	TRBJ1-4	16	TRBV3-1/TRBV3-2	CASSYLQGGTNEKLFF	TGTGCCAGCAGCTACCTACAGGGGGGGACTAATGAAAAACTGTTTTTT
.	TRBD1	TRBJ1-6	14	TRBV30	CAWNPGQYNSPLHF	TGTGCCTGGAATCCGGGACAGTACAATTCACCCCTCCACTTT
.	TRBD1	TRBJ1-2	14	TRBV30	CAWSLRDRGLGYTF	TGTGCCTGGAGTTTAAGAGACAGGGGGCTTGGCTACACCTTC
.	.	TRBJ1-6	15	TRBV28	CASSPPAGSRSPLHF	TGTGCCAGCAGCCCCCCCGCGGGTTCACGTTCACCCCTCCACTTT
once	.	TRBJ1-1	11	TRBV30	CAWTQLRDAFF	TGTGCCTGGACCCAGCTGAGGGACGCTTTCTTT
.	.	TRBJ1-5	16	TRBV18	CASSPPDRTSNQPQHF	TGTGCCAGCTCACCACCGGACAGAACTAGCAATCAGCCCCAGCATTTT
.	.	TRBJ1-2	15	TRBV2	CASSEATGAFYGYTF	TGTGCCAGCAGTGAAGCGACCGGGGCTTTTTATGGCTACACCTTC
.	.	TRBJ1-4	16	TRBV5-6	CASSLQGSNRGEKLFF	TGTGCCAGCAGCTTACAGGGATCTAATAGGGGTGAAAAACTGTTTTTT
.	TRBD2	TRBJ2-1	15	TRBV28	CASSSSGPSFNEQFF	TGTGCCAGCAGCTCTAGCGGCCCCTCTTTCAATGAGCAGTTCTTC
.	TRBD1	TRBJ2-7	17	TRBV10-1	CASSDAGQGSVGYEQYF	TGCGCCAGCAGTGACGCCGGACAGGGGTCCGTCGGCTACGAGCAGTACTTC
.	.	TRBJ1-5	18	TRBV3-1/TRBV3-2	CASSQVRDTLLRNQPQHF	TGTGCCAGCAGCCAAGTTCGGGACACCCTTTTACGCAATCAGCCCCAGCATTTT
.	TRBD1	TRBJ1-2	19	TRBV14	CASSQVTGPSGQRNYGYTF	TGTGCCAGCAGCCAAGTAACGGGGCCTTCGGGACAGCGGAACTATGGCTACACCTTC
.	TRBD2	TRBJ2-3	15	TRBV5-4	CASSQGLAAPDTQYF	TGTGCCAGCAGTCAAGGACTAGCGGCCCCAGATACGCAGTATTTT
.	TRBD1	TRBJ2-7	15	TRBV11-2	CASSLGTGPFYEQYF	TGTGCCAGCAGCTTAGGGACAGGGCCTTTCTACGAGCAGTACTTC
.	TRBD2	TRBJ2-3	15	TRBV6-5	CASRRTSGAVNTQYF	TGTGCCAGCAGGAGGACTAGCGGGGCCGTTAATACGCAGTATTTT
once	TRBD2	TRBJ2-1	15	TRBV29-1	CSVVPSGGGSNEQFF	TGCAGCGTTGTCCCTAGCGGGGGAGGTTCCAATGAGCAGTTCTTC
.	.	TRBJ2-1	15	TRBV28	CASSSRETPYNEQFF	TGTGCCAGCAGTTCCAGGGAAACTCCCTACAATGAGCAGTTCTTC
.	TRBD2	TRBJ2-4	19	TRBV4-3	CASSHRGLAGVLAKNIQYF	TGCGCCAGCAGCCACCGAGGACTAGCGGGGGTTCTAGCCAAAAACATTCAGTACTTC
.	.	TRBJ2-7	15	TRBV21-1	CASSKTGETYDEQYF	TGTGCCAGCAGCAAGACAGGTGAAACTTACGACGAGCAGTACTTC
.	TRBD1	TRBJ1-2	16	TRBV3-1/TRBV3-2	CASSQQPTGQNYGYTF	TGTGCCAGCAGCCAACAGCCTACGGGACAGAACTATGGCTACACCTTC
.	TRBD1	TRBJ1-2	15	TRBV7-9	CASSIGQGANYGYTF	TGTGCCAGCAGCATAGGACAGGGGGCGAACTATGGCTACACCTTC
.	.	TRBJ1-3	15	TRBV6-5	CASSSTTNAGNTIYF	TGTGCCAGCAGTTCGACAACCAACGCTGGAAACACCATATATTTT
.	.	TRBJ2-7	11	TRBV6-2/TRBV6-3	CASSIAYEQYF	TGTGCCAGCAGTATCGCCTACGAGCAGTACTTC
.	TRBD2	TRBJ2-3	15	TRBV9	CASSVVSGGADTQYF	TGTGCCAGCAGCGTAGTTAGCGGGGGGGCAGATACGCAGTATTTT
.	TRBD1	TRBJ2-7	14	TRBV5-6	CASSPTGTGMEQYF	TGTGCCAGCAGCCCAACCGGGACAGGGATGGAGCAGTACTTC
.	TRBD1	TRBJ1-3	13	TRBV12-3/TRBV12-4	CASSLVVRGLSHF	TGTGCCAGCAGTTTAGTAGTCAGGGGGCTCAGTCATTTT
.	TRBD1	TRBJ1-2	14	TRBV28	CASSTTGQRYGYTF	TGTGCCAGCAGCACGACAGGGCAACGCTATGGCTACACCTTC
.	.	TRBJ1-6	12	TRBV9	CASSVRNSPLHF	TGTGCCAGCAGCGTGAGGAATTCACCCCTCCACTTT
.	TRBD2	TRBJ2-5	15	TRBV9	CASSPLAGGRETQYF	TGTGCCAGCAGCCCGCTAGCGGGGGGTCGGGAGACCCAGTACTTC
.	.	TRBJ2-7	15	TRBV19	CASRRETGYSYEQYF	TGTGCCAGTAGGAGAGAGACAGGTTACTCCTACGAGCAGTACTTC